A selection of T cell receptor beta chains follows, all from one sample in a study of regulatory T cells in long-lasting Graves disease. Each CDR3 protein gets one entry after TCRdb re-called the multiplex PCR reads with MiXCR. This table has over 350,000 distinct CDR3 sequences, about 15% appearing once. Another study also made use of these data, one on T cells in Graves' hyperthyroidism and ophthalmopathy.

Sequencing was performed on peripheral blood mononuclear cells (PBMCs), taken at new diagnosis, from a patient treated with antithyroid drugs. The receptors were gathered from a woman aged 40 to 50 with Graves disease. CDR3s include the opening cysteine and the closing phenylalanine or tryptophan. Fields, in order: V gene, D gene, J gene, clone size, CDR3 length, CDR3 protein, CDR3 DNA. D genes are given only for firm matches. A clone size is listed for some rows: how often the clone was seen (once, few, many), or a class if it is expanded.

v_gene: TRBV19; d_gene: NA; j_gene: TRBJ1-5; abundance: NA; len: 15; CDR3aa: CATSSGRISNQPQHF; CDR3nt: TGTGCCACCTCATCGGGTCGGATAAGCAATCAGCCCCAGCATTTT
v_gene: TRBV28; d_gene: TRBD2; j_gene: TRBJ2-7; abundance: many; len: 15; CDR3aa: CASRLGLAGDQEQYF; CDR3nt: TGTGCCAGCAGACTCGGGCTAGCGGGAGACCAGGAGCAGTACTTC
v_gene: TRBV2; d_gene: TRBD2; j_gene: TRBJ2-2; abundance: many; len: 17; CDR3aa: CASISGRAPANTGELFF; CDR3nt: TGTGCCAGCATTAGCGGGAGGGCCCCAGCGAACACCGGGGAGCTGTTTTTT
v_gene: TRBV20-1; d_gene: TRBD2; j_gene: TRBJ2-1; abundance: many; len: 13; CDR3aa: CSAQSGRYNEQFF; CDR3nt: TGCAGTGCGCAAAGCGGGAGGTACAATGAGCAGTTCTTC
v_gene: TRBV24-1; d_gene: TRBD2; j_gene: TRBJ2-1; abundance: many; len: 18; CDR3aa: CATSDSSRGGRVGNEQFF; CDR3nt: TGTGCCACCAGTGACTCTTCGAGAGGCGGGAGGGTCGGCAATGAGCAGTTCTTC
v_gene: TRBV28; d_gene: TRBD1; j_gene: TRBJ1-2; abundance: many; len: 17; CDR3aa: CASSLYAGGQGHYGYTF; CDR3nt: TGTGCCAGCAGTTTATATGCAGGGGGACAGGGGCACTATGGCTACACCTTC
v_gene: TRBV11-2; d_gene: NA; j_gene: TRBJ1-1; abundance: NA; len: 14; CDR3aa: CASSAQGWNTEAFF; CDR3nt: TGTGCCAGCAGCGCACAGGGCTGGAACACTGAAGCTTTCTTT
v_gene: TRBV5-1; d_gene: NA; j_gene: TRBJ2-1; abundance: few; len: 17; CDR3aa: CASSRRGLAEMYNEQFF; CDR3nt: TGCGCCAGCAGCCGCCGGGGGCTAGCGGAGATGTACAATGAGCAGTTCTTC
v_gene: TRBV3-1; d_gene: NA; j_gene: TRBJ1-2; abundance: few; len: 16; CDR3aa: CASSQGPGQLYYGYTF; CDR3nt: TGTGCCAGCAGCCAAGGACCGGGACAACTATACTATGGCTACACCTTC
v_gene: TRBV7-9; d_gene: TRBD1; j_gene: TRBJ2-3; abundance: many; len: 18; CDR3aa: CASSPTPTIGQVRYTQYF; CDR3nt: TGTGCCAGCAGCCCGACCCCCACGATAGGACAGGTCCGTTATACGCAGTATTTT
v_gene: TRBV7-8; d_gene: TRBD2; j_gene: TRBJ2-3; abundance: many; len: 17; CDR3aa: CASSLNALAGGTDTQYF; CDR3nt: TGTGCCAGCAGCCTTAACGCACTAGCGGGAGGGACAGATACGCAGTATTTT
v_gene: TRBV11-2; d_gene: TRBD1; j_gene: TRBJ1-5; abundance: NA; len: 16; CDR3aa: CASSRDGTVSNQPQHF; CDR3nt: TGTGCCAGCAGCCGAGACGGGACAGTTAGCAATCAGCCCCAGCATTTT
v_gene: TRBV29-1; d_gene: NA; j_gene: TRBJ1-1; abundance: NA; len: 13; CDR3aa: CSVGGRVRGEAFF; CDR3nt: TGCAGCGTTGGAGGGAGGGTCAGAGGCGAAGCTTTCTTT
v_gene: TRBV9; d_gene: NA; j_gene: TRBJ2-1; abundance: few; len: 15; CDR3aa: CASSVEISSYNEQFF; CDR3nt: TGTGCCAGCAGCGTAGAGATTAGCTCCTACAATGAGCAGTTCTTC
v_gene: TRBV28; d_gene: NA; j_gene: TRBJ2-2; abundance: NA; len: 14; CDR3aa: CASIGGQGTGELFF; CDR3nt: TGTGCCAGCATCGGGGGACAAGGCACCGGGGAGCTGTTTTTT
v_gene: TRBV25-1; d_gene: TRBD2; j_gene: TRBJ2-3; abundance: few; len: 16; CDR3aa: CASTPLVAGVSDTQYF; CDR3nt: TGTGCCAGCACCCCTTTGGTAGCGGGAGTGTCAGATACGCAGTATTTT
v_gene: TRBV10-3; d_gene: NA; j_gene: TRBJ1-1; abundance: many; len: 14; CDR3aa: CAISVRAVRTEAFF; CDR3nt: TGTGCCATCAGTGTGCGGGCGGTGAGAACTGAAGCTTTCTTT
v_gene: TRBV11-2; d_gene: NA; j_gene: TRBJ1-1; abundance: NA; len: 15; CDR3aa: CASSIWDDGSTEAFF; CDR3nt: TGTGCCAGCAGCATTTGGGACGATGGTAGTACTGAAGCTTTCTTT
v_gene: TRBV10-3; d_gene: NA; j_gene: TRBJ1-1; abundance: many; len: 14; CDR3aa: CAISGSVGETEAFF; CDR3nt: TGTGCCATCAGTGGGTCAGTCGGAGAAACTGAAGCTTTCTTT
v_gene: TRBV11-3; d_gene: NA; j_gene: TRBJ1-6; abundance: NA; len: 14; CDR3aa: CASSLTGYGPPLHF; CDR3nt: TGTGCCAGCAGCTTAACAGGGTATGGTCCACCCCTCCACTTT
v_gene: TRBV27; d_gene: NA; j_gene: TRBJ2-1; abundance: many; len: 15; CDR3aa: CASSPYEKSYNEQFF; CDR3nt: TGTGCCAGCAGTCCATACGAGAAGTCTTACAATGAGCAGTTCTTC
v_gene: TRBV6-5; d_gene: TRBD2; j_gene: TRBJ2-3; abundance: many; len: 20; CDR3aa: CASSYSRKRLAGGSSDTQYF; CDR3nt: TGTGCCAGCAGTTACTCACGGAAGAGACTAGCGGGAGGGTCTTCGGATACGCAGTATTTT
v_gene: TRBV11-2; d_gene: NA; j_gene: TRBJ1-3; abundance: NA; len: 16; CDR3aa: CASRESGRYSGNTIYF; CDR3nt: TGTGCCAGCAGGGAAAGCGGACGGTACTCTGGAAACACCATATATTTT
v_gene: TRBV7-6; d_gene: NA; j_gene: TRBJ2-7; abundance: many; len: 13; CDR3aa: CASSLGALYEQYF; CDR3nt: TGTGCCAGCAGCTTAGGGGCGTTGTACGAGCAGTACTTC
v_gene: TRBV28; d_gene: NA; j_gene: TRBJ1-6; abundance: NA; len: 16; CDR3aa: CASSPHPGAGNSPLHF; CDR3nt: TGTGCCAGCAGTCCCCACCCGGGGGCGGGAAATTCACCCCTCCACTTT